These T cell receptor beta chains were read from a single sample in a study of CD8 T cells in Susac syndrome. Via MiXCR, TCRdb re-called the immunoSEQ multiplex PCR reads, giving one row per CDR3 protein. The repertoire holds around 200,000 distinct CDR3 sequences, with roughly 90% as singletons. The specimen sequenced was CD8+ T cells from PBMCs. These receptors all stem from a human donor with multiple sclerosis. The CDR3 runs from the conserved cysteine through the conserved F or W. Fields, in order: D gene, clone size, V gene, J gene, CDR3 protein, CDR3 DNA. The D gene is left open where the match is weak. Not every row has a clone size; where given, it reads once, few, many or a size class.

D gene: -; clone size: -; V gene: TRBV7-9; J gene: TRBJ2-2; CDR3 protein: CATPLFTGELFF; CDR3 DNA: TGTGCCACACCCTTATTTACCGGGGAGCTGTTTTTT
D gene: TRBD1; clone size: -; V gene: TRBV20-1; J gene: TRBJ2-7; CDR3 protein: CSARDWQGASYEQYF; CDR3 DNA: TGCAGTGCTAGAGATTGGCAGGGGGCTTCCTACGAGCAGTACTTC
D gene: -; clone size: -; V gene: TRBV30; J gene: TRBJ1-1; CDR3 protein: CAWKGAAEAFF; CDR3 DNA: TGTGCCTGGAAGGGTGCCGCTGAAGCTTTCTTT
D gene: -; clone size: few; V gene: TRBV19; J gene: TRBJ1-1; CDR3 protein: CASSMGTNTEAFF; CDR3 DNA: TGTGCCAGTAGTATGGGAACGAACACTGAAGCTTTCTTT
D gene: -; clone size: few; V gene: TRBV20-1; J gene: TRBJ2-7; CDR3 protein: CSARGGSSSYEQYF; CDR3 DNA: TGCAGTGCTAGGGGGGGTTCAAGTTCCTACGAGCAGTACTTC
D gene: TRBD1; clone size: -; V gene: TRBV9; J gene: TRBJ1-3; CDR3 protein: CASSGTGGTGNTIYF; CDR3 DNA: TGTGCCAGCAGCGGGACAGGGGGCACTGGAAACACCATATATTTT
D gene: TRBD1; clone size: -; V gene: TRBV4-3; J gene: TRBJ1-5; CDR3 protein: CASSQTGGVAEPQHF; CDR3 DNA: TGCGCCAGCAGCCAGACAGGGGGCGTGGCGGAGCCCCAGCATTTT
D gene: -; clone size: -; V gene: TRBV12-3/TRBV12-4; J gene: TRBJ2-5; CDR3 protein: CASSDGGTQYF; CDR3 DNA: TGTGCCAGCTCCGACGGGGGGACCCAGTACTTC
D gene: -; clone size: once; V gene: TRBV6-5; J gene: TRBJ2-1; CDR3 protein: CASSYFYANLNEQFF; CDR3 DNA: TGTGCCAGCAGTTACTTTTATGCGAACCTCAATGAGCAGTTCTTC
D gene: -; clone size: once; V gene: TRBV30; J gene: TRBJ2-7; CDR3 protein: CAWSIGLPEQYF; CDR3 DNA: TGTGCCTGGAGCATAGGCCTCCCCGAGCAGTACTTC
D gene: TRBD2; clone size: -; V gene: TRBV12-3/TRBV12-4; J gene: TRBJ2-1; CDR3 protein: CASSLEALPTSGTYNEQFF; CDR3 DNA: TGTGCCAGCAGTTTAGAAGCCCTCCCGACTAGCGGGACTTACAATGAGCAGTTCTTC
D gene: -; clone size: -; V gene: TRBV12-3/TRBV12-4; J gene: TRBJ2-7; CDR3 protein: CASSYGPGSEQYF; CDR3 DNA: TGTGCCAGCAGTTACGGACCGGGGAGCGAGCAGTACTTC